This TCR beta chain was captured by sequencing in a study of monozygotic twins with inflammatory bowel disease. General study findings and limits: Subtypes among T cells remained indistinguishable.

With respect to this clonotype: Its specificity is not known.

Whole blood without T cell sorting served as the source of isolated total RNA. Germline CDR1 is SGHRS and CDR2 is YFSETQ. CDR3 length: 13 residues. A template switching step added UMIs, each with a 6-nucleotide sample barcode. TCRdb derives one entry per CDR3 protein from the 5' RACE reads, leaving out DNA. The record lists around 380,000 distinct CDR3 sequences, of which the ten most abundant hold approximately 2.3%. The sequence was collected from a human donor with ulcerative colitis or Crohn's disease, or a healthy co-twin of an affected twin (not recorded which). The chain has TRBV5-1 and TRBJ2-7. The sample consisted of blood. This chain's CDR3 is CASSYEWGYEQYF. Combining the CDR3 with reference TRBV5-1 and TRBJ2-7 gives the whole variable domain KAGVTQTPRYLIKTRGQQVTLSCSPISGHRSVSWYQQTPGQGLQFLFEYFSETQRNKGNFPGRFSGRQFSNSRSEMNVSTLELGDSALYLCASSYEWGYEQYFGPGTRLTVT.